This T cell receptor beta chain was found in a study of shared clonotypes between healthy human individuals (dated by TCRdb to 2019 to 2021). In terms of the full investigation: Two women and three men aged 18 to 49 years were included in the cohort. Different laboratories and diverse techniques were used to prepare libraries and sequence TCR repertoires, to increase sequencing depth and limit assay-specific biases. Each donor's leukapheresis produced roughly between roughly 0.85 and 10 billion PBMCs. Per donor, three plates each were used for CD4 naive and CD4 memory, two for CD8 naive, and one for CD8 memory. The study deeply sequenced blood TCR repertoires of five healthy adults to estimate repertoire size and the extent of clonotype sharing between individuals. The research as a whole found: Around 5% of naive CD4, 3.5% of naive CD8, around 2.3% of memory CD4, and 0.35% to 0.5% of memory CD8 clonotypes were shared across four donors. Only blood was sampled, and tissue TCR repertoires likely differ from those in blood. Higher generation probabilities were observed for clonotypes shared by all four sorted-subset donors than for non-shared clonotypes. Naive subsets generally had larger estimated clonotype richness than memory subsets. Pairwise subsampling indicated that sequencing depth was expected to affect the degree of clonotype sharing among donors. Even with the large sequencing depth, rarefaction of the sorted-subset datasets indicated that sequencing was incomplete. The small number of donors limited the genetic and exposure-history diversity represented.

Healthy HIV-negative adults with no recently reported acute infections or vaccinations were included as donors. All donors were Caucasian adults living in Nashville, Tennessee, USA. CD4+ T cells were enriched through magnetic negative selection, after which naive cells were positively selected on CD45RA and the remaining negative fraction served as the memory subset. After blood collection by leukapheresis, PBMCs were isolated using Ficoll-Histopaque density gradient centrifugation and then cryopreserved in the vapor phase of liquid nitrogen. Analytical flow cytometry was used to check the purity and quantity of every magnetically sorted T cell population. Genomic DNA was isolated from each sorted fraction and quantified by UV absorbance on a Nanodrop 2000c. Concerning this clone itself: There is no known antigen for this receptor. The sample holds no much larger clone one base away, and base qualities are not on file.

TCR CDR3 regions were amplified from genomic DNA by multiplex PCR using the deep immunoSEQ assay. Extracted genomic DNA from each cell subset was distributed evenly across all wells of several immunoSEQ 96-well plates, and each plate was treated as a replicate. For sorted subsets, around 200 ng genomic DNA, equal to tens of thousands of T cell genomes, was loaded into each replicate PCR. Purified libraries were quantified with a Qubit 3.0 fluorometer, sized on a Bioanalyzer 2100, and re-quantified with the KAPA Library Quantification kit. Each immunoSEQ 96-well plate was sequenced on its own single-read 150-cycle Illumina NextSeq 550 flow cell. From the authors' description of their analysis: Because the immunoSEQ output held only junctional sequences and lacked quality scores, the filtering could not match the filtering applied to full-length reads. To assign V/J genes and CDR3, sequences were annotated against IMGT germline references using PyIR, a Python wrapper for IgBLAST v1.9. Reads were filtered out if the reads had weak V/J assignments (E-value above 1e-6), no CDR3, stop codons, out-of-frame junctions, or ambiguous translated residues. V3J clonotypes were defined by identical inferred V gene, J gene, and CDR3 amino acid sequence. Percentage overlap between repertoires was computed as shared unique clonotypes divided by the size of the smaller repertoire. RTK rarefaction, the Chao1 estimator, and Recon v2.1 estimates of unobserved clonotypes were used to assess repertoire richness. For all TCRbeta clonotypes obtained by the gDNA method from four donors, generation probabilities were computed with OLGA. Entries here come from immuneACCESS through TCRdb and include only in-frame sequences with V and J called. Some clones fail to appear in such tables; in the studies checked, an unresolved V gene covers under half of the shortfall, and the cause of the remainder is unknown. V, J and clone size reflect that table, while D and trimming were determined from the DNA. The sample table records some 1 million clones; 65% to 80% of these occur just once. Of the sample, roughly 1.4% is held by the ten largest clones.

From its cysteine to its phenylalanine, the CDR3 spans 19 amino acids. CDR3 DNA only is kept here, 57 bases in frame from base 1. The germline V gene gives CDR1 as SGDLS and CDR2 as YYNGEE. Germline trimming: 4 bases from V, 2 bases from J; junction bases outside gene matches: 19. In this chain, TRBV9 is recombined with TRBJ2-3, with TRBD2 identical over 7 junction bases. Input material: memory CD4+ T cells sorted from blood. The cell subset or site tag for this specimen amounts to: CD45RA-negative fraction. This clonotype originated in a man between 18 and 35 years old in good health. The DNA is as follows: TGTGCCAGCAGCCCTAGCGGCGGTGCACTACTCTCGACCACAGATACGCAGTATTTT. The encoded protein is CASSPSGGALLSTTDTQYF. This CDR3, with the reference TRBV9 and TRBJ2-3 proteins standing in past its ends, gives the full variable domain DSGVTQTPKHLITATGQRVTLRCSPRSGDLSVYWYQQSLDQGLQFLIQYYNGEERAKGNILERFSAQQFPDLHSELNLSSLELGDSALYFCASSPSGGALLSTTDTQYFGPGTRLTVL.